This section outlines one T cell receptor (beta chain) sequence together with its context. Its specificity is not known. This sample is part of a study of cytomegalovirus exposure and HLA in healthy donors. The CDR3 totals 14 residues. CDR1 and CDR2 (germline): SGHDT, YYEEEE. Trimming removed 5 bases from V and 5 bases from J; junction bases left unmatched: 7. Broader study findings: The majority of TCR sequences were rare, yet some public TCRs appeared in many donors. Most subjects' HLA-A and HLA-B alleles were reportedly predicted from TCR beta sequences.

The PCR employed 60 Vbeta primers together with 13 Jbeta primers. Measured with immunoSEQ multiplex PCR; TCRdb has only the in-frame clones, and not every one. This sample has around 150,000 clones, with around three quarters found just once. The genes are TRBV5-6 and TRBJ2-7; 10 bases are shared with TRBD2. The sequence was obtained from a man aged 35 to 55 in good health and CMV-seronegative. Sequenced: PBMCs. The CDR3 spells CASSLAGGNNEQYF. In DNA form, the CDR3 reads TGTGCCAGCAGTTTAGCGGGGGGAAACAACGAGCAGTACTTC.